The next 3 T cell receptor beta chains were all read from a single sample in a study of CD8+ T cells in alopecia areata. Following extraction, RNA underwent reverse transcription to cDNA, which served as the sequencing template. Clones were read by immunoSEQ multiplex PCR, and TCRdb kept only the in-frame ones, dropping some. This sample has about 120,000 clones; 53% occur once, and the top ten carry 0.46%. Treatment reported: oral pan-JAK inhibitor, 5-10 mg twice daily. The sample was CD4+ T cells sorted from blood, taken at week 4, from a patient treated with tofacitinib. Receptor source: a human donor with alopecia areata.

This clone showed up just a few times. V gene TRBV18 combines with J gene TRBJ2-7; D is unclear. CDR1 and CDR2 from the germline V gene are KGHSH and LQKENI. The length of the CDR3 is 14 residues. V lost 4 bases, J lost 0 bases, and 10 bases lay in between. As DNA, the CDR3 is TGTGCCAGCTCACTAGTTCCCAGCTCCTACGAGCAGTACTTC. Translation: CASSLVPSSYEQYF.

On this clone itself: The sample has other DNA sequences that encode this CDR3 too. This chain links TRBV29-1 with TRBJ1-1, with 8 bases lining up with TRBD1. The CDR3 extends over 13 amino acids. J lost 0 bases, V lost 5 bases, and 2 bases had no gene match. Germline values: CDR1 SQVTM, CDR2 ANQGSEA. The CDR3 is CSVRTGLNTEAFF. The CDR3 nucleotides are TGCAGCGTTAGGACAGGGCTGAACACTGAAGCTTTCTTT.

This clone was detected a few times. This chain connects TRBV30 to TRBJ2-7, with D possibly TRBD2 on 5 matching bases. CDR1 is GTSNPN, CDR2 SVGIG, per germline (reference sequence). V lost 3 bases and J lost 0, with 12 bases in between. The CDR3 is 14 amino acids. The CDR3, as DNA: TGTGCCTGGAGACCCGGTGGGAGCTCCTACGAGCAGTACTTC. The encoded protein is CAWRPGGSSYEQYF.